This is a list of T cell receptor beta chains from one sample in a study of blood T cell repertoires in COVID-19. Using immunoSEQ multiplex PCR, the repertoire was profiled, and TCRdb retains in-frame clones only, with some absent. The repertoire holds about 58,000 clones, with around 89% as singletons. The sequenced sample consisted of peripheral blood. These receptors were taken from a woman in her fifties or sixties with active COVID-19. The CDR3 runs from the conserved cysteine through the conserved F or W. Each record gives: clone size, D gene, J gene, V gene, CDR3 DNA, CDR3 protein. The D gene is left open where the match is weak. Not every row has a clone size; where given, it reads once, few, many or a size class.

- TRBD1 TRBJ1-2 TRBV4-2 TGTGCCAGCAGCCAAGTGGACCGGGACAGCTTTGGCAATGGCTACACCTTC CASSQVDRDSFGNGYTF
many - TRBJ2-3 TRBV9 TGTGCCAGCAGCGACCGGGACTCCACAGATACGCAGTATTTT CASSDRDSTDTQYF
- TRBD1 TRBJ2-2 TRBV20-1 TGCAGTGCTAGTTGGGGACAGGGGACCGGGGAGCTGTTTTTT CSASWGQGTGELFF
once - TRBJ1-5 TRBV18 TGTGCCAGCTCATCGCAGGGGCAGCCCCAGCATTTT CASSSQGQPQHF
- TRBD2 TRBJ2-5 TRBV7-7 TGTGCTAGCAGCCCTCTCGGGGCTAGCGGGGTTGAGACCCAGTACTTC CASSPLGASGVETQYF
- - TRBJ1-1 TRBV6-6 TGTGCCAGCAGAGAACAGGGTGCGAACACTGAAGCTTTCTTT CASREQGANTEAFF
- TRBD1 TRBJ2-5 TRBV3-1/TRBV3-2 TGTGCCAGCAGCCAAGAGACAGGGATTTTGTGGGAGACCCAGTACTTC CASSQETGILWETQYF
few - TRBJ1-5 TRBV6-5 TGTGCCAGCAGTTCGGACAGCTTCAATCAGCCCCAGCATTTT CASSSDSFNQPQHF
- - TRBJ1-4 TRBV7-2 TGTGCCAGCAGCCGTGGGAGCCCGTCTAATGAAAAACTGTTTTTT CASSRGSPSNEKLFF
- TRBD2 TRBJ2-3 TRBV4-1 TGCGCCAGCAGCCAAATCTTAGCGGGGGACACAGATACGCAGTATTTT CASSQILAGDTDTQYF
- TRBD1 TRBJ1-1 TRBV3-1/TRBV3-2 TGTGCCAGCAGCCAAAGTCGACCCCTCAGGGGGCTGAACACTGAAGCTTTCTTT CASSQSRPLRGLNTEAFF
- - TRBJ2-3 TRBV10-3 TGTGCCATCATGGGCAGTAGCACAGATACGCAGTATTTT CAIMGSSTDTQYF
- - TRBJ2-6 TRBV20-1 TGCAGTGCTAGTCGCGGACAGAGCTCTGGGGCCAACGTCCTGACTTTC CSASRGQSSGANVLTF
- TRBD1 TRBJ2-3 TRBV7-8 TGTGCCAGCAGCCCTAGGGCCACCCAGACAGGGTCCCAAGGGCAGTATTTT CASSPRATQTGSQGQYF
- - TRBJ2-2 TRBV5-1 TGCGCCAGCAGCTTGACTGTGGGGGCCACCGGGGAGCTGTTTTTT CASSLTVGATGELFF
- TRBD1 TRBJ2-7 TRBV5-4 TGTGCCAGCAGCTCAGGACAGGGGTACCTCTACGAGCAGTACTTC CASSSGQGYLYEQYF
- TRBD2 TRBJ2-7 TRBV23-1 TGCGCCAGCAGTCAATGGACTAGCGGGGGCTACGAGCAGTACTTC CASSQWTSGGYEQYF
- - TRBJ2-1 TRBV7-2 TGTGCCAGCAGCTTACAGGGGTCAGGGTACAATGAGCAGTTCTTC CASSLQGSGYNEQFF
- TRBD1 TRBJ1-2 TRBV20-1 TGCAGTGCTGGACAGGGTAACGGCTACACCTTC CSAGQGNGYTF
- - TRBJ1-2 TRBV25-1 TGTGCCAGCAGTGAGGGGAGCAACTATGGCTACACCTTC CASSEGSNYGYTF
- - TRBJ1-2 TRBV5-1 TGCGCCAGCAGCTTTGGGAGCGGGGGGCAATACGGCTACACCTTC CASSFGSGGQYGYTF
- TRBD2 TRBJ2-3 TRBV3-1/TRBV3-2 TGTGCCAGCAGCCAAGAAATTGGACTAGCGGGGCTAGATACGCAGTATTTT CASSQEIGLAGLDTQYF
- - TRBJ2-6 TRBV14 TGTGCCAGCAGCACGCAGGGGTTGTGGGGGGCCAACGTCCTGACTTTC CASSTQGLWGANVLTF
once - TRBJ2-5 TRBV5-6 TGTGCCAGCAGCTTCGCTCCAGGGGCTATCCAAGAGACCCAGTACTTC CASSFAPGAIQETQYF
- - TRBJ1-1 TRBV7-6 TGTGCCAGCAGCTTGAGGGGGTCTGACACTGAAGCTTTCTTT CASSLRGSDTEAFF
- TRBD1 TRBJ1-1 TRBV15 TGTGCCACCAGCAGAGATAGACAGGGCACTGAAGCTTTCTTT CATSRDRQGTEAFF
- TRBD1 TRBJ2-3 TRBV19 TGTGCCACTCGCCGTTCCTACGACAGGGGTGCAAAGTATTTT CATRRSYDRGAKYF
- - TRBJ2-5 TRBV5-1 TGCGCCAGCAGCTTAGTTGAGGGGGACCAAGAGACCCAGTACTTC CASSLVEGDQETQYF
- TRBD1 TRBJ2-2 TRBV9 TGTGCCAGCAGCGGGGGACAGGGGACCGGGGAGCTGTTTTTT CASSGGQGTGELFF
- TRBD1 TRBJ2-7 TRBV6-2/TRBV6-3 TGTGCCAGCAGTACAGGGGGCAGGGACTACGAGCAGTACTTC CASSTGGRDYEQYF
- - TRBJ1-2 TRBV4-3 TGCGCCAGCAGCCAAGTTACAGGGCCCTATGGCTACACCTTC CASSQVTGPYGYTF
few - TRBJ2-2 TRBV21-1 TGTGCCAGCAGCAACCCCAGGATTAACACCGGGGAGCTGTTTTTT CASSNPRINTGELFF
few - TRBJ1-2 TRBV5-4 TGTGCCAGCAGCTTGGGGGGGGAGGCCCCTCTATTC CASSLGGEAPLF
- - TRBJ2-1 TRBV12-5 TGTGCTAGTGGTAATAGACTCAATGAGCAGTTCTTC CASGNRLNEQFF
- TRBD2 TRBJ2-2 TRBV7-2 TGTGCCAGCAGCTTAGTAGGGTTGCGGGGGGGAATTGCCGGGGAGCTGTTTTTT CASSLVGLRGGIAGELFF
- TRBD1 TRBJ1-6 TRBV2 TGTGCCAGCAGGGGGACAGGGATCGTTGGGGGATCACCCCTCCACTTT CASRGTGIVGGSPLHF
- - TRBJ2-5 TRBV7-8 TGTGCCAGCAGCTTAGCGGCTCAAAAATACGAGACCCAGTACTTC CASSLAAQKYETQYF
once - TRBJ2-3 TRBV19 TGTGCCAGTAGTATCCTCGGGACTAGCACAGATACGCAGTATTTT CASSILGTSTDTQYF
- - TRBJ2-1 TRBV11-2 TGTGCCAGCAGCTTAGATCGGAGGGGTGAGCAGTTCTTC CASSLDRRGEQFF
- - TRBJ2-7 TRBV29-1 TGCAGCGTTGCGGGGGTCTCCTACGAGCAGTACTTC CSVAGVSYEQYF
- - TRBJ1-6 TRBV6-5 TGTGCCAGCAGCCTCTCAGGGATACCTAATTCACCCCTCCACTTT CASSLSGIPNSPLHF
- TRBD1 TRBJ1-2 TRBV24-1 TGTGCCACCAGTGACCCCAGGGGGCCCACTAACTATGGCTACACCTTC CATSDPRGPTNYGYTF
- TRBD1 TRBJ2-3 TRBV29-1 TGCAGCGTTCAGACAGGGGGTATAGCAGATACGCAGTATTTT CSVQTGGIADTQYF
- - TRBJ1-1 TRBV21-1 TGTGCCAGCAGCAAAGGTCCAGGGTGGGTGAACACTGAAGCTTTCTTT CASSKGPGWVNTEAFF
- - TRBJ1-2 TRBV7-2 TGTGCCAGCAGCTTCGGGACTAACTATGGCTACACCTTC CASSFGTNYGYTF